Described below is a single T cell receptor (beta chain) sequence and its context. Its antigen remains unknown. The CDR3 spans 17 residues. Germline V lookup: CDR1 SGHRS, CDR2 YFSETQ. This sample is drawn from a study of monozygotic twins with inflammatory bowel disease. Study outcomes and limitations: Repertoires of patients may have been made more variable by differing immunosuppressive treatments.

From the 5' RACE reads, TCRdb lists one entry per CDR3 protein and no DNA. Seen in this sample are around 370,000 distinct CDR3 sequences; the ten most common clones hold about 2.5%. Sequencing was done on a sample of blood. This chain joins TRBV5-1 and TRBJ2-1; the D call of TRBD1 rests on TCRdb alone, since no DNA is present to check it. This TCR was recovered from a human donor with ulcerative colitis or Crohn's disease, or a healthy co-twin of an affected twin (not recorded which). CDR3 residues: CASSLVLSGDTYNEQFF.